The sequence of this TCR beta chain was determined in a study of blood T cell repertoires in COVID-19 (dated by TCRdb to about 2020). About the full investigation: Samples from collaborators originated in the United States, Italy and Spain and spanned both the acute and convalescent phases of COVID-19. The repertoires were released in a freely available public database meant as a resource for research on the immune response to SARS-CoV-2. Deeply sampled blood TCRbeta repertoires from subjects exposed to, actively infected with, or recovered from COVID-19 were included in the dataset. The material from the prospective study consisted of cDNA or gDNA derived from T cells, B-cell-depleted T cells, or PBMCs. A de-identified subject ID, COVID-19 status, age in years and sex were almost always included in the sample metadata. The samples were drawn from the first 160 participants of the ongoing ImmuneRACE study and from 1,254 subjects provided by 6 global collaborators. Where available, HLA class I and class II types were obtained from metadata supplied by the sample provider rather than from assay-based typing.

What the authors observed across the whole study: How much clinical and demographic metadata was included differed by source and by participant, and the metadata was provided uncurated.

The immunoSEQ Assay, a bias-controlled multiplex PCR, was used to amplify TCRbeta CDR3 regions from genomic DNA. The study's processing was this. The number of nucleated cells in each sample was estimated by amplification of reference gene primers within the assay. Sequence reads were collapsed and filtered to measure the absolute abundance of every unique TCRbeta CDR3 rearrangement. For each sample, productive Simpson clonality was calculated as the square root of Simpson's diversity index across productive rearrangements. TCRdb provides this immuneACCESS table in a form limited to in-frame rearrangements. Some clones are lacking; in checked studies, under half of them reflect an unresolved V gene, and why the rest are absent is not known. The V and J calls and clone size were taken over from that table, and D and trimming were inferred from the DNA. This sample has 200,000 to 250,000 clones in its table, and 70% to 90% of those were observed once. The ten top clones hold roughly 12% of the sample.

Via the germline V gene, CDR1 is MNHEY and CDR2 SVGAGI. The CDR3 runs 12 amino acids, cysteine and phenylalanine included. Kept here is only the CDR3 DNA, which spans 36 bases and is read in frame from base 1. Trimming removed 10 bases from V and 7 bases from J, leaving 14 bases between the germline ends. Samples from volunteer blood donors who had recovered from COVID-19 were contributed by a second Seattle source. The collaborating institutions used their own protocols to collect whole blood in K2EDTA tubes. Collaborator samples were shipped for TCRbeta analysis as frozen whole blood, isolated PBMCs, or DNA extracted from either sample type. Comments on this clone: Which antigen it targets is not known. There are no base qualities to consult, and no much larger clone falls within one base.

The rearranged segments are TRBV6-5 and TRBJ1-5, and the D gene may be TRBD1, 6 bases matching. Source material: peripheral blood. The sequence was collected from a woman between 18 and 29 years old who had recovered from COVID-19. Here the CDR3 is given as CATGGAGQPQHF. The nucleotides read TGTGCCACGGGGGGGGCTGGACAGCCCCAGCATTTT.